The 11 T cell receptor beta chains below were found in one sample sequenced in a study of regulatory dendritic cells for organ transplantation. For these TCRs, the target antigens are not known. Produced via immunoSEQ multiplex PCR; TCRdb's table is partial and in-frame only. The data show over 10,000 clones, 74% seen once. Allogeneic regulatory or mature dendritic cells were co-cultured for about 5 days with CFSE-labeled sorted T cells at 1:10. Sequencing used naive CD4+ T cells from blood cultured with regulatory dendritic cells. The subset: CD45RA+ naive T cells. These receptors all come from a human donor in good health.

Only one count was recorded for this clone. The chain recombines TRBV28 with TRBJ2-3; a weak D match, TRBD2 (5 bases). This CDR3 is 15 amino acids long. V lost 7 bases and J lost 1, with 15 bases in between. From germline, CDR1 is MDHEN and CDR2 SYDVKM. The DNA of the CDR3 is TGTGCCAGCATGTGGCCCGCCGGGGGCACAGATACGCAGTATTTT. Translation gives CASMWPAGGTDTQYF.

V usage is TRBV7-9 and J usage is TRBJ1-2; 7 bases align to TRBD1. V was clipped by 2 bases and J by 1 base; unmatched bases: 4. The germline V gene encodes CDR1 SEHNR and CDR2 FQNEAQ (reference sequence). CDR3 size: 15 residues. The DNA of the CDR3 is TGTGCCAGCAGCTTAAAGGGGGCGGATAACTATGGCTACACCTTC. Translating it yields CASSLKGADNYGYTF.

The chain employs TRBV4-2 and TRBJ2-5, with TRBD2 matching 9 bases. This CDR3 is built from 17 residues. The J segment lost 4 bases and the V segment lost 4 bases, leaving 13 bases of the junction unmatched. Germline CDR1 is LGHNA and CDR2 is YNFKEQ. In nucleotides, the CDR3 is TGTGCCAGCAGCCCAGGCAGGGCTAGCGGGGTAGGAGAGACCCAGTACTTC. It translates to CASSPGRASGVGETQYF.

This chain connects TRBV5-1 to TRBJ2-3; the match to TRBD2 covers 10 bases. After removal of 4 bases from V and 5 bases from J, the junction contained 10 bases not matched to a gene. The germline V gene encodes CDR1 SGHRS and CDR2 YFSETQ. The CDR3 runs to 16 residues. The CDR3 region has the DNA TGCGCCAGCAGCGTGGGTACAGCGGGGGGGCAAGATACGCAGTATTTT. Translation: CASSVGTAGGQDTQYF.

This sequence joins TRBV2 and TRBJ1-2, with unresolved D. V dropped 7 bases and J dropped 2 bases, with 8 bases sitting between them. In germline, CDR1 is SNHLY, CDR2 FYNNEI. The CDR3 is 12 amino acids. Written as DNA, the CDR3 is TGTGCCAGCAACGGACTCAACTATGGCTACACCTTC. This codes for CASNGLNYGYTF. Using reference TRBV2 and TRBJ1-2 for the parts outside the CDR3, the full variable domain is EPEVTQTPSHQVTQMGQEVILRCVPISNHLYFYWYRQILGQKVEFLVSFYNNEISEKSEIFDDQFSVERPDGSNFTLKIRSTKLEDSAMYFCASNGLNYGYTFGSGTRLTVV.

The count of this clone is one. The chain uses TRBV2 and TRBJ2-5; D may be TRBD2 (5 bases). This CDR3 contains 14 residues. V was trimmed by 6 bases and J by 3 bases, leaving 14 bases between them. Per germline, CDR1 SNHLY and CDR2 FYNNEI. The CDR3 loop is CASRRTSTEETQYF. Here the CDR3 DNA reads TGTGCCAGCAGACGAACTAGTACCGAAGAGACCCAGTACTTC.

This clone is medium-sized. V usage is TRBV7-2 and J usage is TRBJ2-7, with TRBD1 matching over 7 bases. With 1 base clipped from V and 0 bases from J, the junction kept 3 bases outside the gene matches. CDR1 is SGHTA and CDR2 is FQGNSA in the germline V gene. The CDR3 covers 15 residues. The CDR3 spells CASSLGQGSSYEQYF. As DNA, the CDR3 is TGTGCCAGCAGCTTAGGACAGGGTAGCTCCTACGAGCAGTACTTC.

The J gene is TRBJ2-2, the V gene TRBV5-1, with 7 positions matching TRBD1. The CDR3 has 16 amino acids. Germline CDR1 reads SGHRS; CDR2 reads YFSETQ. J was trimmed by 5 bases and V by 1 base; bases with no gene match: 8. Written as DNA, the CDR3 is TGCGCCAGCAGCTTGACTGAGACAGGGCGAACCGGGGAGCTGTTTTTT. It yields the protein CASSLTETGRTGELFF. Variable domain in full (rest from reference TRBV5-1 and TRBJ2-2): KAGVTQTPRYLIKTRGQQVTLSCSPISGHRSVSWYQQTPGQGLQFLFEYFSETQRNKGNFPGRFSGRQFSNSRSEMNVSTLELGDSALYLCASSLTETGRTGELFFGEGSRLTVL.

This clone was seen a few times. CDR3 loop: CAISESVDYEQYF. CDR3 nucleotide sequence: TGTGCCATCAGTGAGTCGGTAGACTACGAGCAGTACTTC. V gene TRBV10-3 combines with J gene TRBJ2-7; D ambiguous. Trimming took off 0 bases at V and 3 bases at J, with 6 bases between the two ends. The CDR3 length is 13 residues. Per germline, CDR1 ENHRY and CDR2 SYGVKD.

V is TRBV5-4 and J is TRBJ2-2; TRBD2 might be the D (7 bases). V gave up 5 bases and J gave up 0 bases, with 11 bases separating them. CDR1 SGHNT and CDR2 YYREEE come from the germline V gene (reference sequence). This CDR3 contains 15 residues. CDR3 sequence (DNA): TGTGCCAGCAGGGGGGGGGCGGCGAACACCGGGGAGCTGTTTTTT. Protein: CASRGGAANTGELFF.

The V call is TRBV7-3, the J call TRBJ1-1; D is perhaps TRBD1 (5 bases). The ends were cut back, 2 bases at V and 0 bases at J, with 7 bases in the middle. CDR1 SGHTA and CDR2 FQGTGA come from the germline V gene. This CDR3 contains 14 residues. The CDR3, as DNA: TGTGCCAGCAGCTTATCAGGGCTGAACACTGAAGCTTTCTTT. Protein: CASSLSGLNTEAFF.